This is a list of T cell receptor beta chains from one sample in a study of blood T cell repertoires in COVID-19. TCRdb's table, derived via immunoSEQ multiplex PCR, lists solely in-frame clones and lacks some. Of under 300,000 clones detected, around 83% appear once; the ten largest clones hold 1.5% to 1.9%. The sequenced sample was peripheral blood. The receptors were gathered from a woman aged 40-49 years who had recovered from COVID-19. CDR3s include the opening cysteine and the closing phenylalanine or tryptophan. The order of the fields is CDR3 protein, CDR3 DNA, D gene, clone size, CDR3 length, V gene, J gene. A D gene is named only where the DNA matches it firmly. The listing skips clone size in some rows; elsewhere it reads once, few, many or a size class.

cdr3_aa: CASGGPVVAGGFEQYF; cdr3_nt: TGTGCCAGCGGGGGCCCCGTGGTGGCAGGGGGGTTCGAGCAGTACTTC; d_call: -; clone_size: -; cdr3_length: 16; v_call: TRBV5-4; j_call: TRBJ2-7
cdr3_aa: CASSLGTGPPNSPLHF; cdr3_nt: TGTGCCAGCAGTCTAGGGACAGGACCGCCGAATTCACCCCTCCACTTT; d_call: TRBD1; clone_size: few; cdr3_length: 16; v_call: TRBV27; j_call: TRBJ1-6
cdr3_aa: CASSAGGRTEAFF; cdr3_nt: TGTGCCAGCAGTGCAGGGGGCAGGACTGAAGCTTTCTTT; d_call: TRBD1; clone_size: few; cdr3_length: 13; v_call: TRBV28; j_call: TRBJ1-1
cdr3_aa: CASTGGGARYNEQFF; cdr3_nt: TGTGCCAGCACCGGAGGAGGGGCAAGGTACAATGAGCAGTTCTTC; d_call: -; clone_size: -; cdr3_length: 15; v_call: TRBV28; j_call: TRBJ2-1
cdr3_aa: CSGDRGLNEQFF; cdr3_nt: TGCAGCGGGGACAGGGGGCTTAATGAGCAGTTCTTC; d_call: TRBD1; clone_size: -; cdr3_length: 12; v_call: TRBV29-1; j_call: TRBJ2-1
cdr3_aa: CASSESSQGAPVKLFF; cdr3_nt: TGTGCCAGCAGTGAATCGTCTCAGGGGGCGCCGGTAAAACTGTTTTTT; d_call: TRBD1; clone_size: -; cdr3_length: 16; v_call: TRBV25-1; j_call: TRBJ1-4
cdr3_aa: CASSLAQGAGGELFF; cdr3_nt: TGTGCCAGCAGCTTAGCACAGGGGGCGGGCGGGGAGCTGTTTTTT; d_call: TRBD1; clone_size: -; cdr3_length: 15; v_call: TRBV11-1; j_call: TRBJ2-2
cdr3_aa: CASSNPGTRYEQYF; cdr3_nt: TGTGCCAGCAGCAATCCAGGGACTCGCTACGAGCAGTACTTC; d_call: -; clone_size: -; cdr3_length: 14; v_call: TRBV28; j_call: TRBJ2-7
cdr3_aa: CASSLGPSTNEQFF; cdr3_nt: TGTGCCAGCAGCTTGGGCCCCTCTACCAATGAGCAGTTCTTC; d_call: -; clone_size: -; cdr3_length: 14; v_call: TRBV5-6; j_call: TRBJ2-1
cdr3_aa: CASSPGQRQEKLFF; cdr3_nt: TGTGCCAGCTCACCGGGACAGCGCCAGGAAAAACTGTTTTTT; d_call: TRBD1; clone_size: -; cdr3_length: 14; v_call: TRBV18; j_call: TRBJ1-4
cdr3_aa: CASSPRGQLGSYNSPLHF; cdr3_nt: TGTGCCAGCTCACCAAGGGGACAGTTGGGCTCCTATAATTCACCCCTCCACTTT; d_call: TRBD1; clone_size: -; cdr3_length: 18; v_call: TRBV18; j_call: TRBJ1-6
cdr3_aa: CAIRTGEYSNQPQHF; cdr3_nt: TGTGCCATCAGGACAGGGGAGTATAGCAATCAGCCCCAGCATTTT; d_call: TRBD1; clone_size: many; cdr3_length: 15; v_call: TRBV10-3; j_call: TRBJ1-5
cdr3_aa: CASSRRQNRDYYNEQFF; cdr3_nt: TGTGCCAGCAGCCGGCGACAGAACAGGGACTACTACAATGAGCAGTTCTTC; d_call: -; clone_size: -; cdr3_length: 17; v_call: TRBV2; j_call: TRBJ2-1
cdr3_aa: CASTFGQERETQYF; cdr3_nt: TGTGCCAGCACCTTTGGACAGGAGCGAGAGACCCAGTACTTC; d_call: TRBD1; clone_size: -; cdr3_length: 14; v_call: TRBV7-9; j_call: TRBJ2-5
cdr3_aa: CASSLATGSGNTIYF; cdr3_nt: TGTGCCAGCAGCTTAGCGACGGGCTCTGGAAACACCATATATTTT; d_call: -; clone_size: -; cdr3_length: 15; v_call: TRBV11-2; j_call: TRBJ1-3
cdr3_aa: CASSAQGRGTEAFF; cdr3_nt: TGTGCCAGTAGTGCACAGGGCAGGGGTACTGAAGCTTTCTTT; d_call: -; clone_size: -; cdr3_length: 14; v_call: TRBV19; j_call: TRBJ1-1
cdr3_aa: CASSQSSVVDYNYGYTF; cdr3_nt: TGTGCCAGCAGCCAGTCCTCCGTTGTGGACTATAACTATGGCTACACCTTC; d_call: -; clone_size: few; cdr3_length: 17; v_call: TRBV3-1/TRBV3-2; j_call: TRBJ1-2
cdr3_aa: CAWSPQGNEKLFF; cdr3_nt: TGTGCCTGGAGTCCCCAGGGTAATGAAAAACTGTTTTTT; d_call: -; clone_size: -; cdr3_length: 13; v_call: TRBV30; j_call: TRBJ1-4
cdr3_aa: CASRKTRGSPYGYTF; cdr3_nt: TGTGCCAGCAGAAAAACCCGGGGTTCTCCTTATGGCTACACCTTC; d_call: -; clone_size: -; cdr3_length: 15; v_call: TRBV28; j_call: TRBJ1-2
cdr3_aa: CASSPQGEGGYTF; cdr3_nt: TGTGCCAGCAGCCCTCAGGGGGAAGGCGGCTACACCTTC; d_call: TRBD1; clone_size: -; cdr3_length: 13; v_call: TRBV27; j_call: TRBJ1-2
cdr3_aa: CSVQSIVAGGNTIYF; cdr3_nt: TGCAGCGTCCAATCGATCGTGGCAGGAGGAAACACCATATATTTT; d_call: -; clone_size: -; cdr3_length: 15; v_call: TRBV29-1; j_call: TRBJ1-3
cdr3_aa: CASSEHNSNQPQHF; cdr3_nt: TGTGCCAGCAGTGAACACAATAGCAATCAGCCCCAGCATTTT; d_call: -; clone_size: -; cdr3_length: 14; v_call: TRBV2; j_call: TRBJ1-5